A single sample gave rise to the 8 T cell receptor beta chains below, sequenced in a study of shared clonotypes between healthy human individuals. It was CD45RO-negative cells, positively selected for CCR7, that made up naive CD8 cells, with terminally differentiated effector memory CD45RA+ cells excluded. The method was immunoSEQ multiplex PCR; TCRdb's version includes in-frame clones alone and lacks a portion of them. This sample has approximately 2,000,000 clones, with approximately 92% found just once. Sequenced material: naive CD8+ T cells from PBMCs. The receptors derive from a man aged 18 to 35 in good health. Some clones in this sample may be carry-over from other donors' samples.

The chain has TRBV11-1 and TRBJ2-6, with TRBD1 matching over 10 bases. V was pared by 8 bases and J by 0 bases, with 4 bases of the junction left unmatched. The CDR3 covers 16 residues. CDR1 SGHAT and CDR2 FQDESV come from the germline V gene (reference sequence). The CDR3 spells CASRDRGSSGANVLTF. The CDR3 nucleotides are TGTGCCAGCCGGGACAGGGGTAGCTCTGGGGCCAACGTCCTGACTTTC.

CDR3 bases: TGTGCCAGTAGTATAGGCTCAGGAATCGGGAGACCCTCGAGGTCCGATGAGCAGTTCTTC. The encoded protein is CASSIGSGIGRPSRSDEQFF. The chain carries TRBV19 and TRBJ2-1; D is perhaps TRBD2 (6 bases). Trimming left V 1 base short and J 8 bases short, with 30 bases between. Germline CDR1 is LNHDA and CDR2 is SQIVND (reference sequence). The CDR3 is 20 residues long.

The rearrangement joins TRBV28 to TRBJ2-2, with 8 bases identical to TRBD2. V lost 6 bases and J lost 4; bases outside the gene matches: 16. CDR1 and CDR2 (germline): MDHEN, SYDVKM. The CDR3 covers 18 residues. CDR3 coding DNA: TGTGCCAGCAGCCGTAACCGGGGGGGACTGGGGCTCACCGGGGAGCTGTTTTTT. Translation gives CASSRNRGGLGLTGELFF.

The chain employs TRBV9 and TRBJ2-2, with D uncertain. In germline, CDR1 is SGDLS, CDR2 YYNGEE. CDR3 length equals 12 residues. The V end lost 4 bases, the J end lost 8 bases, and 9 bases lay between the germline ends. The CDR3, as DNA: TGTGCCAGCAGCTCCGAAGCGGGGGAGCTGTTTTTT. As protein: CASSSEAGELFF.

The V gene is TRBV6-4, the J gene TRBJ2-1; D assignment may be TRBD1 or TRBD2 (6 bases each). Germline V CDR1 and CDR2: MRHNA, SNTAGT. The CDR3 is made up of 18 amino acids. The V gene lost 3 bases and the J gene lost 0 bases, with 18 bases spanning the gap. The CDR3 nucleotides read TGTGCCAGCAGTGATGGGGGGCAAGACGACGGCTCCTACAATGAGCAGTTCTTC. Translation gives CASSDGGQDDGSYNEQFF.

This sequence joins TRBV5-1 and TRBJ2-6; no definite D call. Trimming stripped 1 base from V and 0 bases from J, with 5 bases between. Germline V gives CDR1 SGHRS, CDR2 YFSETQ. The CDR3 is 15 residues long. CDR3 DNA: TGCGCCAGCAGCTTGTCCCACTCTGGGGCCAACGTCCTGACTTTC. It codes for CASSLSHSGANVLTF.

The V call is TRBV11-2, the J call TRBJ2-5; 7 bases align to TRBD2. The V segment lost 2 bases and the J segment 5 bases; nucleotides outside the gene matches: 11. CDR3 length equals 16 residues. In germline, CDR1 is SGHAT, CDR2 FQNNGV. CDR3 protein: CASSLLGGSPYETQYF. The CDR3 DNA reads TGTGCCAGCAGCTTACTCGGCGGGAGCCCTTATGAGACCCAGTACTTC. The variable domain in full, with the rest retrieved from reference TRBV11-2 and TRBJ2-5, is EAGVAQSPRYKIIEKRQSVAFWCNPISGHATLYWYQQILGQGPKLLIQFQNNGVVDDSQLPKDRFSAERLKGVDSTLKIQPAKLEDSAVYLCASSLLGGSPYETQYFGPGTRLLVL.

The chain employs TRBV29-1 and TRBJ2-7; 7 nucleotides agree with TRBD2. Looked up from germline, CDR1 is SQVTM and CDR2 is ANQGSEA. The CDR3 has 13 amino acids. J lost 6 bases, V lost 7 bases, and 12 bases had no gene match. CDR3 in DNA: TGCAGCGGATCCGGGGAGGGAAGAGGCGAGCAGTACTTC. This encodes CSGSGEGRGEQYF.